Listed below are T cell receptor beta chains from one sample, sequenced in a study of early T cells in non-severe SARS-CoV-2 infection. TCRdb re-called the 5' RACE reads with MiXCR, one entry per CDR3 protein. The sample has 45,000 to 70,000 distinct CDR3 sequences; roughly 12% are singletons. The sequencing sample was made of whole blood. The receptors here all came from an adult who was a healthcare worker with PCR-confirmed SARS-CoV-2 infection or an uninfected control (not recorded which). Both conserved end residues are part of each CDR3. Each record gives: V gene, D gene, clone size, J gene, CDR3 protein, CDR3 DNA. D genes are given only for firm matches. Size tells how often a clone was seen (once, few, many) or the class of an expanded clone, and some rows leave it out.

TRBV28	TRBD1	many	TRBJ2-7	CASSPGQGYEQYF	TGTGCCAGCAGTCCTGGACAGGGCTACGAGCAGTACTTC
TRBV7-2	TRBD1	NA	TRBJ2-5	CASSLGYRTGEETQYF	TGTGCCAGCAGCTTAGGTTACCGGACAGGAGAAGAGACCCAGTACTTC
TRBV20-1	TRBD1	NA	TRBJ2-5	CSARDQRTGQETQYF	TGCAGTGCTAGAGATCAGAGGACAGGGCAAGAGACCCAGTACTTC
TRBV5-4	NA	NA	TRBJ1-1	CASSPDPAKEAFF	TGTGCCAGCAGCCCGGACCCTGCCAAGGAAGCTTTCTTT
TRBV7-9	NA	many	TRBJ2-2	CASSLLAGHDTGELFF	TGTGCCAGCAGCTTACTGGCTGGGCACGACACCGGGGAGCTGTTTTTT
TRBV7-9	NA	few	TRBJ2-1	CASSLARQGRPDSEQFF	TGTGCCAGCAGCTTAGCGCGGCAGGGGAGACCGGACAGTGAGCAGTTCTTC
TRBV11-2	NA	NA	TRBJ2-6	CASSTVRANVLTF	TGTGCCAGCAGTACGGTACGGGCCAACGTCCTGACTTTC
TRBV7-7	NA	many	TRBJ2-7	CASSFGTTYEQYF	TGTGCTAGCAGCTTCGGGACCACCTACGAGCAGTACTTC
TRBV6-6	TRBD1	many	TRBJ1-1	CASRPDRGKAFF	TGTGCCAGCAGACCCGACAGGGGCAAAGCTTTCTTT
TRBV27	TRBD2	few	TRBJ2-3	CASSLSSPSGEQYF	TGTGCCAGCAGTTTATCGTCGCCTAGCGGGGAACAGTATTTT
TRBV2	TRBD1	NA	TRBJ1-4	CASSKDRATNEKLFF	TGTGCCAGCAGTAAAGACAGGGCGACTAATGAAAAACTGTTTTTT
TRBV7-6	TRBD2	NA	TRBJ2-5	CASSLGLAGGRFQETQYF	TGTGCCAGCAGCTTAGGACTAGCGGGAGGGCGTTTCCAAGAGACCCAGTACTTC
TRBV28	NA	many	TRBJ2-5	CASSFGPTGELETQYF	TGTGCCAGCAGTTTTGGCCCAACAGGAGAGCTAGAGACCCAGTACTTC
TRBV21-1	NA	NA	TRBJ2-1	CASSRGLAAYNEQFF	TGTGCCAGCAGCAGGGGATTAGCGGCGTACAATGAGCAGTTCTTC
TRBV11-2	TRBD2	NA	TRBJ2-2	CASSLEPGGQELFF	TGTGCCAGCAGCTTAGAGCCGGGAGGCCAGGAGCTGTTTTTT
TRBV27	TRBD2	few	TRBJ2-7	CASSPRLAGAYEQYF	TGTGCCAGCAGTCCTAGGCTAGCGGGAGCCTACGAGCAGTACTTC
TRBV3-1	NA	few	TRBJ2-3	CASSQGSLADTQYF	TGTGCCAGCAGCCAAGGTAGTCTCGCAGATACGCAGTATTTT
TRBV11-2	NA	medium-sized	TRBJ2-3	CASSSSTDTQYF	TGTGCCAGCAGCTCTAGCACAGATACGCAGTATTTT
TRBV12-3/TRBV12-4	NA	few	TRBJ1-1	CASTWRAGFDTEAFF	TGTGCCAGCACCTGGAGGGCCGGGTTCGACACTGAAGCTTTCTTT
TRBV7-3	NA	few	TRBJ2-1	CASSSTGRDEQFF	TGTGCCAGCAGCTCGACCGGGCGGGATGAGCAGTTCTTC
TRBV29-1	NA	few	TRBJ1-1	CSVGNGGLNTEAFF	TGCAGCGTTGGTAATGGGGGATTGAACACTGAAGCTTTCTTT
TRBV7-9	TRBD1	many	TRBJ1-2	CASSLTGDGYTF	TGTGCCAGCAGCTTAACAGGGGATGGCTACACCTTC
TRBV5-1	NA	many	TRBJ2-7	CASGTGTGYEQYF	TGCGCCAGCGGAACAGGGACGGGTTACGAGCAGTACTTC
TRBV7-9	NA	NA	TRBJ2-2	CASSLAMNTGELFF	TGTGCCAGCAGCTTAGCGATGAACACCGGGGAGCTGTTTTTT
TRBV24-1	TRBD2	few	TRBJ2-3	CATSESGTSGGYTDTQYF	TGTGCCACCAGTGAGTCCGGGACTAGCGGGGGTTACACAGATACGCAGTATTTT
TRBV28	NA	many	TRBJ1-6	CASSPDRNSPLHF	TGTGCCAGCAGTCCTGACAGGAATTCACCCCTCCACTTT
TRBV2	NA	few	TRBJ2-2	CASAPITSSGELFF	TGTGCCAGCGCCCCAATCACTAGCTCAGGGGAGCTGTTTTTT
TRBV7-9	NA	NA	TRBJ2-7	CASSPPGRGHSYEQYF	TGTGCCAGCAGCCCGCCGGGGAGAGGGCACTCCTACGAGCAGTACTTC
TRBV5-1	TRBD1	few	TRBJ2-7	CASSSGTGNWEQYF	TGCGCCAGCAGTTCCGGGACAGGGAACTGGGAGCAGTACTTC
TRBV5-4	NA	many	TRBJ2-4	CASSIGSTKNIQYF	TGTGCCAGCAGCATCGGGAGCACCAAAAACATTCAGTACTTC
TRBV28	NA	many	TRBJ1-2	CASSRGSNYGYTF	TGTGCCAGCAGTCGGGGATCTAACTATGGCTACACCTTC
TRBV28	TRBD1	NA	TRBJ1-1	CASSFLVLRGPGNTEAFF	TGTGCCAGCAGTTTTCTAGTTCTAAGGGGGCCAGGAAACACTGAAGCTTTCTTT
TRBV5-1	NA	few	TRBJ1-3	CASSTQGDGNTIYF	TGCGCCAGCAGCACACAGGGCGACGGAAACACCATATATTTT
TRBV3-1	TRBD1	few	TRBJ2-3	CASSQTGAQGDTQYF	TGTGCCAGCAGCCAGACAGGGGCTCAGGGAGATACGCAGTATTTT
TRBV20-1	TRBD2	many	TRBJ2-1	CSAMPGQGVGLAGDEQFF	TGCAGTGCTATGCCGGGACAGGGAGTAGGACTAGCGGGAGATGAGCAGTTCTTC
TRBV20-1	TRBD2	many	TRBJ2-1	CSTSGGAVEQFF	TGCAGTACAAGCGGGGGGGCTGTTGAGCAGTTCTTC
TRBV3-1	TRBD2	many	TRBJ2-5	CASSPPASGWRTETQYF	TGTGCCAGCAGCCCTCCGGCTAGCGGATGGAGGACAGAGACCCAGTACTTC
TRBV20-1	NA	NA	TRBJ1-2	CRPTVGRGTRNSGYTF	TGCAGGCCAACGGTCGGCAGGGGAACCAGAAACAGTGGCTACACCTTC
TRBV10-2	NA	NA	TRBJ2-1	CASMIGLSSYNEQFF	TGCGCCAGCATGATAGGGCTAAGCTCCTACAATGAGCAGTTCTTC
TRBV28	NA	few	TRBJ2-1	CASSLSDNEQFF	TGTGCCAGCAGTTTAAGTGACAATGAGCAGTTCTTC
TRBV2	NA	few	TRBJ1-6	CASSGTRRNSPLHF	TGTGCCAGCAGCGGGACAAGGAGGAACTCACCCCTCCACTTT
TRBV7-2	NA	NA	TRBJ2-3	CASSRIPRIPGLGTQYF	TGTGCCAGCAGCCGAATCCCGAGGATCCCCGGATTGGGTACGCAGTATTTT
TRBV4-1	NA	NA	TRBJ1-6	CASSHGNSPLHF	TGCGCCAGCAGCCACGGAAATTCACCCCTCCACTTT
TRBV4-1	NA	many	TRBJ2-6	CASSPSQGLGSGANVLTF	TGCGCCAGCAGCCCGAGCCAGGGGTTAGGGTCTGGGGCCAACGTCCTGACTTTC
TRBV29-1	NA	once	TRBJ2-6	CSVREVTGANVLTF	TGCAGCGTCAGGGAGGTGACTGGGGCCAACGTCCTGACTTTC
TRBV10-3	NA	few	TRBJ1-1	CAIRSPSTEAFF	TGTGCCATACGTTCCCCGAGCACTGAAGCTTTCTTT
TRBV28	NA	NA	TRBJ1-6	CASLGGGNSPLHF	TGTGCCAGCCTGGGCGGGGGGAATTCACCCCTCCACTTT
TRBV2	NA	NA	TRBJ1-1	CASRLGANTEAFF	TGTGCCAGCAGATTGGGGGCGAACACTGAAGCTTTCTTT
TRBV6-6	TRBD2	few	TRBJ2-3	CASSYGASGPDTQYF	TGTGCCAGCAGTTACGGAGCTAGCGGGCCAGATACGCAGTATTTT
TRBV5-6	NA	NA	TRBJ1-6	CASSFRAVNSPLHF	TGTGCCAGCAGCTTCAGGGCTGTTAATTCACCCCTCCACTTT
TRBV3-1	TRBD2	many	TRBJ2-3	CASSPEASGRNTQYF	TGTGCCAGCAGCCCCGAGGCTAGCGGGAGGAATACGCAGTATTTT
TRBV12-3/TRBV12-4	NA	many	TRBJ1-1	CASSLAGSIEAFF	TGTGCCAGCAGTTTAGCCGGCAGTATTGAAGCTTTCTTT
TRBV20-1	TRBD2	few	TRBJ2-3	CSALRRLAGPTDTQYF	TGCAGTGCCCTAAGACGTCTAGCGGGACCCACAGATACGCAGTATTTT
TRBV29-1	NA	many	TRBJ2-7	CSVPQGSGEQYF	TGCAGCGTCCCACAGGGATCCGGCGAGCAGTACTTC